A single T cell receptor (beta chain) is shown here with its context. The antigen is not known. This record belongs to a study of cytomegalovirus exposure and HLA in healthy donors. Overall study context: According to later analysis, the same platform produced the approximately 130 validation and some 680 first-cohort repertoires.

The data were produced by immunoSEQ multiplex PCR, yet TCRdb's version contains in-frame clones alone and is incomplete. The sample gives more than 110,000 clones, roughly 81% of which show up once; more than 1.4% is in the top ten. The V gene's germline CDR1 is SGHRS and CDR2 YFSETQ. The V and J ends lost 4 bases and 4 bases, in that order; junction bases with no gene match: 3. The CDR3 sequence is 13 residues long. Notes on the study in general: Rarity held for most TCR sequences, but there were some public TCRs that occurred in many donors. Cytomegalovirus-associated status was assigned to approximately 160 TCR beta chains.

The genes are TRBV5-1 and TRBJ2-5, with 8 nucleotides matching TRBD1. Sequencing input: PBMCs. The TCR sequence derives from a woman between 25 and 40 years old in good health and CMV-seronegative. CDR3 nucleotides: TGCGCCAGCAGCCAGGGGGCTGGAGAGACCCAGTACTTC. Protein: CASSQGAGETQYF.